This is a list of T cell receptor beta chains from one sample in a study of human T cells and chemical hapten exposure. TCRdb reprocessed the RACE reads via MiXCR and lists one record per CDR3 protein. Of about 52,000 distinct CDR3 sequences listed, 9.5% to 11% are singletons. Source: whole blood, taken in connection with sensitization to the hapten diphenylcyclopropenone (DPC). The receptor set was obtained from a woman aged 40-49 years with alopecia areata. Some clones in this sample may be carry-over from other donors' samples. The CDR3 runs from the conserved cysteine through the conserved F or W. The D gene is left open where the match is weak. Size is omitted from some rows. Given values are once, few, many or a class for expanded clones.

abundance	j_gene	d_gene	v_gene	CDR3nt	CDR3aa
-	TRBJ2-1	-	TRBV7-9	TGTGCCAGCAGCCCACAAACATTTGGAGGATCGGGGGAGCAGTTCTTC	CASSPQTFGGSGEQFF
-	TRBJ2-7	-	TRBV7-2	TGTGCCAGCAGTCTAAGGTCGGGTCCTCCTCTTTACGAGCAGTACTTC	CASSLRSGPPLYEQYF
many	TRBJ1-4	TRBD1	TRBV6-5	TGTGCCAGCACCACGGGACAGAATAATGAAAAACTGTTTTTT	CASTTGQNNEKLFF
many	TRBJ2-3	-	TRBV24-1	TGTGCCACCAGTGATTTCCGGGGGCGCAACACAGATACGCAGTATTTT	CATSDFRGRNTDTQYF
few	TRBJ1-2	-	TRBV18	TGTGCCAGCTCACAGGGATGGGCCTATGGCTACACCTTC	CASSQGWAYGYTF
many	TRBJ2-7	-	TRBV6-5	TGTGCCAGCAGTTACTCTGGCGAGCCATCCTACGAGCAGTACTTC	CASSYSGEPSYEQYF
many	TRBJ2-6	-	TRBV24-1	TGTGCCACCGGCGCGGGGGCGGAGGCTGGGGCCAACGTCCTGACTTTC	CATGAGAEAGANVLTF
few	TRBJ2-5	TRBD2	TRBV28	TGTGCCAGCAGTTTTGGGGTTAGCGGGGCACAAGAGACCCAGTACTTC	CASSFGVSGAQETQYF
few	TRBJ2-3	-	TRBV15	TGTGCCACCAGCAGAGATCGCGGGTCAGATACGCAGTATTTT	CATSRDRGSDTQYF
-	TRBJ2-1	-	TRBV27	TGTGCCAGTTCACCGGGGCCCAGCCAAGTCAATGAGCAGTTCTTC	CASSPGPSQVNEQFF
-	TRBJ1-6	TRBD1	TRBV11-2	TGTGCCAGCAGCTTAGGCGGACAGGGAATTCCGTCACCCCTCCACTTT	CASSLGGQGIPSPLHF
many	TRBJ1-2	-	TRBV28	TGTGCCACCGCTAGTATAGGAGGCTACACCTTC	CATASIGGYTF
many	TRBJ2-7	TRBD1	TRBV7-9	TGTGCCAGCAGCTCGACAGGGTACCCTATGAACGAGCAGTACTTC	CASSSTGYPMNEQYF
-	TRBJ2-1	TRBD2	TRBV11-2	TGTGCCAGCACCCAGGGAGGACTAGCGGAGTACAATGAGCAGTTCTTC	CASTQGGLAEYNEQFF
many	TRBJ1-1	-	TRBV11-2	TGTGCCAGCAGCTTAGACGGTGGGGACTCTCTACGAGCTTTCTTT	CASSLDGGDSLRAFF
few	TRBJ2-3	TRBD2	TRBV20-1	TGCAGTGCTAGACTAGCGGGGCTTACAGATACGCAGTATTTT	CSARLAGLTDTQYF
few	TRBJ1-1	-	TRBV28	TGTGCCAGCAGCTCGGATCATTTATTCTTGGGTTTCTTT	CASSSDHLFLGFF
few	TRBJ2-1	TRBD2	TRBV20-1	TGCAGTGCTACGGGACTAGCGCCGAACAATGAGCAGTTCTTC	CSATGLAPNNEQFF
few	TRBJ2-5	-	TRBV27	TGTGCCAGCAGTTTATCGCTACCCGGAGGAGGAACCCAGTACTTC	CASSLSLPGGGTQYF
-	TRBJ2-3	-	TRBV20-1	TGCAGTGCTATCTCTTATACGGGATGGCACACAGATACGCAGTATTTT	CSAISYTGWHTDTQYF
-	TRBJ2-5	TRBD1	TRBV7-7	TGTGCTAGCAGCCCCCATACAGGGGGCGTGGGAGGGAAAGAGACCCAGTACTTC	CASSPHTGGVGGKETQYF
few	TRBJ1-6	-	TRBV27	TGTGCCAGCAGTTTTAGGGGCTGGTACTCCTATAATTCACCCCTCCACTTT	CASSFRGWYSYNSPLHF
-	TRBJ2-1	TRBD2	TRBV4-1	TGCGCCAGCAGCCAAGAAGCGGGACTAGCGGGAGCAGTTGAGCAGTTCTTC	CASSQEAGLAGAVEQFF
many	TRBJ2-7	-	TRBV5-1	TGCGCCAGCAGCCTGCCGACGTCCTCCTACGAGCAGTACTTC	CASSLPTSSYEQYF
many	TRBJ1-1	TRBD1	TRBV2	TGTGCCAGCCGCGGACAGGGGCGGGGGACTGAAGCTTTCTTT	CASRGQGRGTEAFF
few	TRBJ2-7	-	TRBV13	TGTGCCAGCAGCTTAGGAGGACGCTTCTACGAGCAGTACTTC	CASSLGGRFYEQYF
many	TRBJ2-2	-	TRBV12-3/TRBV12-4	TGTGCCAGCAGGGTGAACACCGGGGAGCTGTTTTTT	CASRVNTGELFF
-	TRBJ1-5	-	TRBV2	TGTGCCAGCAGCAGCCCGGATCAGCCCCAGCATTTT	CASSSPDQPQHF
few	TRBJ2-1	-	TRBV11-2	TGTGCCAGCAGCTTAGAGTTCTTC	CASSLEFF
once	TRBJ2-1	-	TRBV5-6	TGTGCCAGCAGTGGCGGGACAGTCTCCTACAATGAGCAGTTCTTC	CASSGGTVSYNEQFF
-	TRBJ1-5	-	TRBV9	TGTGCCAGCAGCGTAGGCGAACGCAATCAGCCCCAGCATTTT	CASSVGERNQPQHF
once	TRBJ2-3	-	TRBV4-3	TGCGCCAGCAGCCTCATGGGGGGACCTACAGATACGCAGTATTTT	CASSLMGGPTDTQYF
many	TRBJ2-1	TRBD2	TRBV7-9	TGTGCCAGCAGCCCCGAGCGGGGGACCAATGAGCAGTTCTTC	CASSPERGTNEQFF
many	TRBJ1-5	TRBD1	TRBV18	TGTGCCAGCTCATCAGGGACAGGCGGCAATCAGCCCCAGCATTTT	CASSSGTGGNQPQHF
-	TRBJ1-6	-	TRBV12-3/TRBV12-4	TGTGCCAGCACCCTGACGTATTCACCCCTCCACTTT	CASTLTYSPLHF
-	TRBJ1-5	-	TRBV4-3	TGCGCCAGCAGCCAAGATCATCGTTCCCGGCAGCCCCAGCATTTT	CASSQDHRSRQPQHF
many	TRBJ1-2	-	TRBV5-1	TGCGCCAGCAGCCCCCGGGACAACTATGGCTACACCTTC	CASSPRDNYGYTF
-	TRBJ2-5	-	TRBV6-6	TGTGCCAGCAGTTACGGGACACCCCAAGAGACCCAGTACTTC	CASSYGTPQETQYF
-	TRBJ2-7	-	TRBV7-2	TGTGTCAGCAGTCGCCTAGGAACACCCTACGAGCAGTACTTC	CVSSRLGTPYEQYF
many	TRBJ2-5	-	TRBV20-1	TGCAGTGCGAGTCCCCAGCGCGGAAGGGCGGGCGAGACCCAGTACTTC	CSASPQRGRAGETQYF
few	TRBJ1-6	-	TRBV18	TGTGCCAGCTCACCAGGGGGAGAGGTGAGCTCCTATAATTCACCCCTCCACTTT	CASSPGGEVSSYNSPLHF
few	TRBJ2-7	TRBD2	TRBV10-3	TGTGCCACCGGCGGGAGAGCCCCAAGCTACGAGCAGTACTTC	CATGGRAPSYEQYF
few	TRBJ2-3	TRBD2	TRBV19	TGTGCCAGTAGTAAACCCACCGGGACTAGCGGGAGGCCAGGCTGGAGCACAGATACGCAGTATTTT	CASSKPTGTSGRPGWSTDTQYF
-	TRBJ2-1	-	TRBV28	TGTGCCAGCAGTTTACCCCCGCATGAGCAGTTCTTC	CASSLPPHEQFF
-	TRBJ2-1	-	TRBV9	TGTGCCAGCAGCCCTGGGATCACGTCCTACAATGAGCAGTTCTTC	CASSPGITSYNEQFF
few	TRBJ2-3	-	TRBV11-3	TGTGCCAGCAGCTTAGTGAGCGGCTCTAGCACAGATACGCAGTATTTT	CASSLVSGSSTDTQYF